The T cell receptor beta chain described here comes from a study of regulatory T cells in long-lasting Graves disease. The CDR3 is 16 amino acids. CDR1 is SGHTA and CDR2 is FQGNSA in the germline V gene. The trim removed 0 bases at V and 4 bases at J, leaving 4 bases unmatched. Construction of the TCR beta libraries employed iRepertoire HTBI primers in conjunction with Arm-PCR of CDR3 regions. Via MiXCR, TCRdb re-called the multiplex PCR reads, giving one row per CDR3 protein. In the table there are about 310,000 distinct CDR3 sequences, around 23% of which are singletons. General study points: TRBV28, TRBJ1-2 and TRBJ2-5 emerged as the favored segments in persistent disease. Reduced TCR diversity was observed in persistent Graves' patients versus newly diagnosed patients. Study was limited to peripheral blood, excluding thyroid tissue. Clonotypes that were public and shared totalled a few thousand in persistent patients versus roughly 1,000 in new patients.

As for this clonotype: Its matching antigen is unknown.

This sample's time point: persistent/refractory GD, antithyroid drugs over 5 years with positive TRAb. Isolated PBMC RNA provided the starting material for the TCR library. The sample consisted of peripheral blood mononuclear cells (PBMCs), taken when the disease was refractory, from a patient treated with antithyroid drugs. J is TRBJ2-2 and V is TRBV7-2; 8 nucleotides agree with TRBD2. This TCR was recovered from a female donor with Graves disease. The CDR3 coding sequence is TGTGCCAGCAGCTTAGCCCTAGCGGGCGGCACCGGGGAGCTGTTTTTT. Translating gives CASSLALAGGTGELFF.